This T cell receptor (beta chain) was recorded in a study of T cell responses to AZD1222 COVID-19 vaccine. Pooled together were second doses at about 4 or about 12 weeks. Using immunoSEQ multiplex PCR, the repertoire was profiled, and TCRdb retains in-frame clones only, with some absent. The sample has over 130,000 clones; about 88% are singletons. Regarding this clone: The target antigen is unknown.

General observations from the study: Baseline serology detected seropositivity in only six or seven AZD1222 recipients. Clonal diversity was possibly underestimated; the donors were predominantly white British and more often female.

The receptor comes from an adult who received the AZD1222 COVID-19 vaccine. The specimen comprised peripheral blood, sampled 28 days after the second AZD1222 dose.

CDR3 nucleotide sequence: TGTGCCAGCAGCTCCTGGGCGGGAGGTAGGGATGAGCAGTTCTTC. Protein: CASSSWAGGRDEQFF. This sequence joins TRBV5-4 and TRBJ2-1, with TRBD2 matching 8 bases. Germline V gives CDR1 SGHNT, CDR2 YYREEE (reference sequence). J lost 8 bases, V lost 3 bases, and 10 bases had no gene match. This CDR3 has 15 amino acids.